Sequencing of this T cell receptor beta chain was carried out in a study of blood T cell repertoires in COVID-19. Study information: Nucleic acid was either cDNA or gDNA, and it came from T cells, B-cell-depleted T cells, or PBMCs.

Trimming cost V 2 bases and J 4 bases, with 12 bases left between them. The length of the CDR3 is 14 residues. Germline V gene sequence: CDR1 SGHRS, CDR2 YFSETQ. Followed longitudinally, the Seattle patients had been enrolled during active infection. TCRdb's copy holds only in-frame clones and misses some; the assay was immunoSEQ multiplex PCR. Here the sample spans 300,000 to 350,000 clones, approximately 89% being singletons. The sample holds one count of this clone. The sample has other DNA sequences that encode this CDR3 too. This receptor was identified in a woman aged 60-70 years with COVID-19, enrolled during active disease. The genes are TRBV5-1 and TRBJ1-1, with D tentatively TRBD1 (5 bases). Sequencing was performed on peripheral blood. CDR3 sequence (DNA): TGCGCCAGCAGCTTAGGGCAGGGAGGCACTGAAGCTTTCTTT. Translated, it gives CASSLGQGGTEAFF.